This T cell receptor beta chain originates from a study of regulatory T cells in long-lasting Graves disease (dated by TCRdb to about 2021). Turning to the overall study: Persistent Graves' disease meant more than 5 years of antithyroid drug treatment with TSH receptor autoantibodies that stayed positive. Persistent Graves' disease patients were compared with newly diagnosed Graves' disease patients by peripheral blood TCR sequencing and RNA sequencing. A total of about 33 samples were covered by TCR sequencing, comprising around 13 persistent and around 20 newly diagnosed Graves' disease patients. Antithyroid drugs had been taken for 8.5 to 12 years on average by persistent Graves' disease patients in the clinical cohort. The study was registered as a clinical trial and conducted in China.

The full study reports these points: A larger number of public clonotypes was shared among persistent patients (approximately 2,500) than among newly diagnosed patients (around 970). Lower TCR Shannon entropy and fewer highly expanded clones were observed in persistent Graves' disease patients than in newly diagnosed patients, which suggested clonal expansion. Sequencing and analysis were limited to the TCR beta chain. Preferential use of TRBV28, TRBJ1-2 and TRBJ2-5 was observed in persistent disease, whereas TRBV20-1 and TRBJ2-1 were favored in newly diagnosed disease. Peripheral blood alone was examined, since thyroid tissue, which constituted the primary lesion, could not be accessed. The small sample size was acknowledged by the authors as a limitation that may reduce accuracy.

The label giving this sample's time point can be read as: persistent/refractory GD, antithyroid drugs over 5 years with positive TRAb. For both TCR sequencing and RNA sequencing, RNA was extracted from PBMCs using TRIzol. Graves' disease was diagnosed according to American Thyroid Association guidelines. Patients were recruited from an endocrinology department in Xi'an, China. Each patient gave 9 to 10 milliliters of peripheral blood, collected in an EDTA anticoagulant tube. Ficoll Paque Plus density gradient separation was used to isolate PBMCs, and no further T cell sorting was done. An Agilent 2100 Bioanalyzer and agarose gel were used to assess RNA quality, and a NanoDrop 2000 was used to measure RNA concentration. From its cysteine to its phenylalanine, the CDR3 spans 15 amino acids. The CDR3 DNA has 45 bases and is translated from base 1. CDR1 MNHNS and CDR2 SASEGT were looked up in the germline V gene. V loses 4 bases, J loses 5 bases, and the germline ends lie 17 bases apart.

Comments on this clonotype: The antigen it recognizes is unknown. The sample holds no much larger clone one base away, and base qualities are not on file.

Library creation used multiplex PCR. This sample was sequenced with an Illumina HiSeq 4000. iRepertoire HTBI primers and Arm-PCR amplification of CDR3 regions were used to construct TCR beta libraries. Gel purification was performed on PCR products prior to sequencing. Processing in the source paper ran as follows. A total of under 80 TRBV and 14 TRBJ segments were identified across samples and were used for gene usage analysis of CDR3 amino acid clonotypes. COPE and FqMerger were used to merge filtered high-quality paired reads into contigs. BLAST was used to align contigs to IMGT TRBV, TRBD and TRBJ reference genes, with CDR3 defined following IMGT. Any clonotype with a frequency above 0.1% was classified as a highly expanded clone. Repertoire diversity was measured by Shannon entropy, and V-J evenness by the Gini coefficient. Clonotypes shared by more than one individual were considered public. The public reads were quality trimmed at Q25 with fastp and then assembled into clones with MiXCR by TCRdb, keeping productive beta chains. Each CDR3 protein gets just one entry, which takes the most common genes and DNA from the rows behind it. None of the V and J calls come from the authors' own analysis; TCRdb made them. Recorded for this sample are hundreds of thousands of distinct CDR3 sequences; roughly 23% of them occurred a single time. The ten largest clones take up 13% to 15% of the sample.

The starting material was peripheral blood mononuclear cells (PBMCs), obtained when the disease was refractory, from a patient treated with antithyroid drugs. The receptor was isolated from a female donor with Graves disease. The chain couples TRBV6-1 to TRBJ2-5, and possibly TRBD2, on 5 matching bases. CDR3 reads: CASSAEANLAETQYF. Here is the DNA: TGTGCCAGCAGTGCGGAGGCGAACCTCGCGGAGACCCAGTACTTC.